This TCR beta chain originates from a study of cytomegalovirus exposure and HLA in healthy donors. The study's findings and limits: High specificity and sensitivity for cytomegalovirus status were reported for the classifier. Over 150 TCR beta chains were listed as cytomegalovirus-associated. Certain indistinguishable V segments, among them TRBV6-2 and TRBV6-3, were excluded.

PCR involved 60 Vbeta and 13 Jbeta primers. The repertoire was sequenced with immunoSEQ multiplex PCR; TCRdb's copy has only in-frame clones and lacks some. The sample yields about 130,000 clones, around 86% seen once. CDR1 and CDR2 from the germline V gene are MNHEY and SVGAGI. V was shortened by 8 bases and J by 6 bases, with 20 bases between the two germline ends. The CDR3 is made up of 14 amino acids. On this clone: Its antigen remains unidentified.

The source is a man younger than 30 in good health and CMV-seronegative. The sequenced material came from PBMCs. The genes are TRBV6-5 and TRBJ2-7, with D possibly being TRBD1 (5 bases). The DNA for the CDR3 is TGTGCCAGCGGCCCCCCGGGTTTGGGGCCCGAGCAGTACTTC. The encoded protein is CASGPPGLGPEQYF.